This TCR beta chain was identified during a study of cytomegalovirus exposure and HLA in healthy donors. Overall study results and limits: A later analysis associated about 18,000 TCR beta sequences with HLA alleles at a 0.05 false discovery rate. Apart from CMV serostatus, no immune exposure information was available.

A note on this clone: The antigen is undetermined.

This PCR relied on a set of 60 Vbeta primers and 13 Jbeta primers. Profiled with immunoSEQ multiplex PCR; TCRdb holds only in-frame clones, not every one. The sample consists of 200,000 or so clones, approximately 80% of them appearing once. Trimming shortened V by 4 bases and J by 0 bases, and 12 bases separated the two germline ends. The CDR3 sequence is 15 residues long. Germline CDR1 MNHEY, CDR2 SVGAGI. The sequence came from a boy aged 2 to 9 in good health and CMV-seronegative. Sequencing input: PBMCs. The chain recombines TRBV6-5 with TRBJ2-5, with D tentatively TRBD2 (6 bases). The CDR3 spells CASSSPIADQETQYF. The CDR3 nucleotides are TGTGCCAGCAGTTCCCCCATAGCGGACCAAGAGACCCAGTACTTC.